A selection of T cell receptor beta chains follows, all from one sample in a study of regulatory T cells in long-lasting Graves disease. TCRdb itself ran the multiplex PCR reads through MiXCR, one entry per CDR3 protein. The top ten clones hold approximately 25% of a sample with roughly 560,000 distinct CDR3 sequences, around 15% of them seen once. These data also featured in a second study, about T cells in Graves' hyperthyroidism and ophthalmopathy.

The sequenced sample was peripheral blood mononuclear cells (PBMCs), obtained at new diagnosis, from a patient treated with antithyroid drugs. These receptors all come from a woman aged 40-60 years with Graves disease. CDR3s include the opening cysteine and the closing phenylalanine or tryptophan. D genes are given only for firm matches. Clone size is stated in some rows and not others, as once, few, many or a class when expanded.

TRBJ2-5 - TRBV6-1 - TGTGCCAGCAGCCCAGGGTCTCTGAAAGAGACCCAGTACTTC CASSPGSLKETQYF
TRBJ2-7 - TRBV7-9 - TGTGCCAGCAGGCGGGTAGAGGCGGAGCAGTACTTC CASRRVEAEQYF
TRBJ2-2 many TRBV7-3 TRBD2 TGTGCCAGCAGCACTAGCGGGACTGCGGCCGGGGAGCTGTTTTTT CASSTSGTAAGELFF
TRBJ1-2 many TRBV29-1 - TGCAGCGTGCCCATGAGGGGAGGCTATGGCTACACCTTC CSVPMRGGYGYTF
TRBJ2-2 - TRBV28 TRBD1 TGTGCCAGCAGGCCAAGGGGGCCGAACACCGGGGAGCTGTTTTTT CASRPRGPNTGELFF
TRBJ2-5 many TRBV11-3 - TGTGCCAGCAGCTTACCACGGGGGTACCAAGAGACCCAGTACTTC CASSLPRGYQETQYF
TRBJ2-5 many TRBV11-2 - TGTGCCAGCAGCTTAGTTTTGACAAAAGGGGAAGAGACCCAGTACTTC CASSLVLTKGEETQYF
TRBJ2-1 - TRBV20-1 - TGCAGTGCTGCCGGAGGTGAGCAGTTCTTC CSAAGGEQFF
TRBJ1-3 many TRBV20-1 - TGCAGTGCTAGAGATCCGGCACGGTCTCTCTCTGGAAACACCATATATTTT CSARDPARSLSGNTIYF
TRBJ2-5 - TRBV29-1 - TGCAGCGTAGCCGCGAAAGGGACCCAGTACTTC CSVAAKGTQYF
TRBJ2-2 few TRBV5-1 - TGCGCCAGCAGCTTGGCCTCGTGGACCGGGGAGCTGTTTTTT CASSLASWTGELFF
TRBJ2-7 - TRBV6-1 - TGTGCCAGCAGTCGATCTGGGAGTTGGACTTCTCTCGGGCAGTACTTC CASSRSGSWTSLGQYF
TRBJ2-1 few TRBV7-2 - TGTGCCAGCAGCTTAGTCCCACCTTACAATGAGCAGTTCTTC CASSLVPPYNEQFF
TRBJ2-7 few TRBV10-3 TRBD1 TGTGCCATCAGTGATAAGACAGGGGAAACCTACGAGCAGTACTTC CAISDKTGETYEQYF
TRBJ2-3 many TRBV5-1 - TGCGCCAGCAGCACCGGGACGGTCACAGATACGCAGTATTTT CASSTGTVTDTQYF
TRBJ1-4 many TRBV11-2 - TGTGCCAGCAGCCCCAAGGTGGTGGGCACGGGTGAAAAACTGTTTTTT CASSPKVVGTGEKLFF
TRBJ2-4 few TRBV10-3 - TGTGCCATCAGTGCAGAAAAGGTCAAAAACATTCAGTACTTC CAISAEKVKNIQYF
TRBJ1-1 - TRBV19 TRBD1 TGTGCCAGTAGTATATTGCCCGGACAGGGGGCTGAAGCTTTCTTT CASSILPGQGAEAFF
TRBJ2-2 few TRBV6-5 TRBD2 TGTGCCAGCAGTTCTCTAGCGGGGTTCACCGGGGAGCTGTTTTTT CASSSLAGFTGELFF
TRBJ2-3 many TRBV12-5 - TGTGCTAGTGGCCCTCTTTCCGCAGATACGCAGTATTTT CASGPLSADTQYF
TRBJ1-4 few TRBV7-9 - TGTGCCAGCAGCTACTCGCAGTTTAATGAAAAACTGTTTTTT CASSYSQFNEKLFF
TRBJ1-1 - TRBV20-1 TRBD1 TGCAGTGCTAGAGATCAGGGGGGCCTTTACACTGAAGCTTTCTTT CSARDQGGLYTEAFF
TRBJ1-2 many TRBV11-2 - TGTGCCAGCAGCTCTCCTTCGCGAGGCTACACCTTC CASSSPSRGYTF
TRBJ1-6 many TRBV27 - TGTGCCAGCAAAACCCAGGGGACCAATAATTCACCCCTCCACTTT CASKTQGTNNSPLHF
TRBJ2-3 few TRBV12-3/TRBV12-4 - TGTGCCAGCACCTCATGGGGGGCTAGCACAGATACGCAGTATTTT CASTSWGASTDTQYF
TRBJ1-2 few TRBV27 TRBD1 TGTGCCAGCACTCAAGGGGGGACAGGGGGTGGCTACACCTTC CASTQGGTGGGYTF
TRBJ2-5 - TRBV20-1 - TGCAGTGCGGCCCGGGGCTCGCGGACTAAAGAGACCCAGTACTTC CSAARGSRTKETQYF
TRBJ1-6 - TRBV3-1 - TGTGCCAGCAGCCAGGGACGGTTCAATTCACCCCTCCACTTT CASSQGRFNSPLHF
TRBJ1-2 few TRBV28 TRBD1 TGTGCCAGCAGTTCCCTCGACAGGGTTAATGGCTACACCTTC CASSSLDRVNGYTF
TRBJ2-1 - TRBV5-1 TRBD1 TGCGCCAGCAGCGAAGGGACAGGGATCTACAATGAGCAGTTCTTC CASSEGTGIYNEQFF
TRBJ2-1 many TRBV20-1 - TGCAGTGCTAGTTCCGGGGCTCAGAATGAGCAGTTCTTC CSASSGAQNEQFF
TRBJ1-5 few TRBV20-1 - TGCAGTGCTAGAGTGGGGGGGACGCCAGAGCCCCAGCATTTT CSARVGGTPEPQHF
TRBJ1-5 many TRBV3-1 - TGTGCCAGCAGCCAAGGGGGAGGGGATCAGCCCCAGCATTTT CASSQGGGDQPQHF
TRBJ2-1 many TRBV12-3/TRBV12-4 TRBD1 TGTGCCAGCAGGACTGGACAGGGGTATGAGCAGTTCTTC CASRTGQGYEQFF